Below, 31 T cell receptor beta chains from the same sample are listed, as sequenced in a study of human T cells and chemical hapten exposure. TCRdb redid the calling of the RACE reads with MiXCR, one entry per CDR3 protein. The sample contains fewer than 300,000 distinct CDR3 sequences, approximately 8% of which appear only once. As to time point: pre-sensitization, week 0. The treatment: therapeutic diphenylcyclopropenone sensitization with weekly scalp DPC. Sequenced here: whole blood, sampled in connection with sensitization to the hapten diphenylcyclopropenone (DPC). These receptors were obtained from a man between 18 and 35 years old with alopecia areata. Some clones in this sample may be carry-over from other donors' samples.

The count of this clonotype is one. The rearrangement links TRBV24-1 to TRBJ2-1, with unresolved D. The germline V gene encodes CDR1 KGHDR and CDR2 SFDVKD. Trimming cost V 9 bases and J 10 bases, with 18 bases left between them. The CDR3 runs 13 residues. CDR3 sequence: CATSDLDRREQFF. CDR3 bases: TGTGCCACCTCCGACCTAGACCGGCGGGAGCAGTTCTTC.

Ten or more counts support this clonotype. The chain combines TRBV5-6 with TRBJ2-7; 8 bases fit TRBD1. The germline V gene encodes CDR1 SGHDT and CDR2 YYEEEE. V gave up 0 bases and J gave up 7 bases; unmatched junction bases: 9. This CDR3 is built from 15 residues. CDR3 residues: CASSLAGQGAKEQYV. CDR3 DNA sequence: TGTGCCAGCAGCTTGGCCGGCCAGGGGGCGAAGGAGCAGTACGTC.

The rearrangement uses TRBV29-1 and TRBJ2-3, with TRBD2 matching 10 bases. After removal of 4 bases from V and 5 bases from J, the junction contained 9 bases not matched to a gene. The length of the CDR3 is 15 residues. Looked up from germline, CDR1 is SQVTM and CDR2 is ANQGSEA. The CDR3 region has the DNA TGCAGCGTTGTAAAGCGGGGGGGCCCCGGAGATACGCAGTATTTT. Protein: CSVVKRGGPGDTQYF.

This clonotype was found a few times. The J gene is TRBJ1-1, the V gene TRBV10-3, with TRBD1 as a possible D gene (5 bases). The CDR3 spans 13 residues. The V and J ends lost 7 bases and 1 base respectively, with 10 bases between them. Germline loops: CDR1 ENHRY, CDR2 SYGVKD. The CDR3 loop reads CAINIQENTEAFF. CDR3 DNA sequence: TGTGCCATCAACATACAGGAGAACACTGAAGCTTTCTTT.

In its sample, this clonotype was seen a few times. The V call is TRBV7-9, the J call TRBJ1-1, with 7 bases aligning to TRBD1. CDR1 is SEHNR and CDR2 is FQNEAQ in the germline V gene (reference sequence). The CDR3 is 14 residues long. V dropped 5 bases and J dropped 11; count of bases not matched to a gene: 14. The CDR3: CASSPQTGKVSAFF. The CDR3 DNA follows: TGTGCCAGCAGCCCCCAGACAGGGAAGGTTTCGGCTTTCTTT.

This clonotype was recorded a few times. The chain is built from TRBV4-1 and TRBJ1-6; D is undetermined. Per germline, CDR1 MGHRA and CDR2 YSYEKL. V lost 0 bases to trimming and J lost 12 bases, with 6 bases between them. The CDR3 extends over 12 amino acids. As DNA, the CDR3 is TGCGCCAGCAGCCAAGATGGACGACCCCTCCACTTT. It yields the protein CASSQDGRPLHF.

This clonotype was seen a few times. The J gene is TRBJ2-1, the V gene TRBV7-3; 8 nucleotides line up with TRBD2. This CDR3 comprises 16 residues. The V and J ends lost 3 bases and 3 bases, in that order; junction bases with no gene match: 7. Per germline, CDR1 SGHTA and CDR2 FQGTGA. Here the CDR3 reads CASSFIAGRHYNEQFF. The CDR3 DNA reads TGTGCCAGCAGCTTTATAGCGGGGAGGCACTACAATGAGCAGTTCTTC.

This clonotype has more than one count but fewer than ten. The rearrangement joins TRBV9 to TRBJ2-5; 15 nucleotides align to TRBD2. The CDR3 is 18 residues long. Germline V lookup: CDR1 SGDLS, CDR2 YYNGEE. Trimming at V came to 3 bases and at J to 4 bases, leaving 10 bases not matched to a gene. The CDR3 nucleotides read TGTGCCAGCAGCGCGGGGACTAGCGGGGGGAATTTGCGAGAGACCCAGTACTTC. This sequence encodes CASSAGTSGGNLRETQYF.

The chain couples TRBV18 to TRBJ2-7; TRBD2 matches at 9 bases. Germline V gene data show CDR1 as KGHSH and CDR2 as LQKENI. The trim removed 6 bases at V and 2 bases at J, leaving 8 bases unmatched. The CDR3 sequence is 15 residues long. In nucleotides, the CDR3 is TGTGCCAGCTCGGGGCTAGCGGGGCTTGCCTACGAGCAGTACTTC. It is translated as CASSGLAGLAYEQYF.

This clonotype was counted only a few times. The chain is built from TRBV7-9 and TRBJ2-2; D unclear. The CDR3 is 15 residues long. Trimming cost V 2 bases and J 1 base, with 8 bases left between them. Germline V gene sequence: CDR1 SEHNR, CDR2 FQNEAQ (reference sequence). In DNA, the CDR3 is TGTGCCAGCAGCTTATACGACGGGAACACCGGGGAGCTGTTTTTT. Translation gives CASSLYDGNTGELFF.

CDR3 in amino acids: CASSFRGANNQPQHF. CDR3 nucleotides: TGTGCCAGCAGTTTCCGGGGGGCGAACAATCAGCCCCAGCATTTT. V usage is TRBV28 and J usage is TRBJ1-5, with D perhaps matching TRBD1 (6 bases). Looked up from germline, CDR1 is MDHEN and CDR2 is SYDVKM. V lost 3 bases and J lost 3, with 12 bases in between. This CDR3 comprises 15 residues.

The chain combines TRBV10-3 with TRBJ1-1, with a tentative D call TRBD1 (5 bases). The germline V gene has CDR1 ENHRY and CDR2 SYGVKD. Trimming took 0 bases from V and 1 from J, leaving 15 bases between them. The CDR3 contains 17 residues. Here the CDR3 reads CAISESARDQWNTEAFF. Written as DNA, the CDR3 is TGTGCCATCAGTGAGTCTGCGAGGGACCAATGGAACACTGAAGCTTTCTTT.

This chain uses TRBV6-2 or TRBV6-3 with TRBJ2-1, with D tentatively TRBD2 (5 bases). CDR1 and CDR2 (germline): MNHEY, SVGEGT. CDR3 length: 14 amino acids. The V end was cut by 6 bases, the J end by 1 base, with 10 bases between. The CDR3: CASSGLFSYNEQFF. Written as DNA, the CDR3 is TGTGCCAGCAGCGGACTTTTTTCCTACAATGAGCAGTTCTTC.

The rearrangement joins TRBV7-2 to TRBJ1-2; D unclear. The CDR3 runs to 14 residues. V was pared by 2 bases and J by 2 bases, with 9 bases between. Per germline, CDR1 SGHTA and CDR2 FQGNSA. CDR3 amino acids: CASSLRTDNYGYTF. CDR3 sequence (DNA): TGTGCCAGCAGCTTAAGAACAGACAACTATGGCTACACCTTC.

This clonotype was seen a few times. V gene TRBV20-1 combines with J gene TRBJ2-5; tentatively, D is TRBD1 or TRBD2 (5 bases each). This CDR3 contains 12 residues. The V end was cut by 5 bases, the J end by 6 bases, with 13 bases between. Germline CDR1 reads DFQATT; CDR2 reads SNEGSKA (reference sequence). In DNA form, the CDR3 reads TGCAGTGCTCCTTTTGGGACCAAGACCCAGTACTTC. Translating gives CSAPFGTKTQYF.

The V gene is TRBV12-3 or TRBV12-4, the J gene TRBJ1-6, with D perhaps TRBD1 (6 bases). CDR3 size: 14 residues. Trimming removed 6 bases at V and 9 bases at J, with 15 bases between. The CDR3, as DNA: TGTGCCAGCAGCCCCTCAGGGGCCGGTTCACCCCTCCACTTT. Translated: CASSPSGAGSPLHF.

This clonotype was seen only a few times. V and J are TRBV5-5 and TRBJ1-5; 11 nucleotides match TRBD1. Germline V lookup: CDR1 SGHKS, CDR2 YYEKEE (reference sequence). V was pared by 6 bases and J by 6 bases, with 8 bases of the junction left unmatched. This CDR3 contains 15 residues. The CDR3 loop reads CASTPMDRGLQPQHF. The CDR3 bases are TGTGCCAGCACCCCGATGGACAGGGGGCTTCAGCCCCAGCATTTT.

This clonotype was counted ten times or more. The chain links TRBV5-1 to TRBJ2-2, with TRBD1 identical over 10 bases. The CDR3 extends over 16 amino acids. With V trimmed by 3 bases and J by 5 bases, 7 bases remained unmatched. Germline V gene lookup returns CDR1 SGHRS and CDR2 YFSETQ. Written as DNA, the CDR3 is TGCGCCAGCAGCTCCCCTGACAGGGGGCAAACCGGGGAGCTGTTTTTT. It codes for CASSSPDRGQTGELFF.

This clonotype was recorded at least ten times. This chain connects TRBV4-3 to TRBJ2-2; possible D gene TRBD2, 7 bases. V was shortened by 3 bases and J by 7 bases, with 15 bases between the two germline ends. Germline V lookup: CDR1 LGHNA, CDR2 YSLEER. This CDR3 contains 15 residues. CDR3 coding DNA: TGCGCCAGCAGCCAGATCGAGGGGGAGGGCGGGGAGCTGTTTTTT. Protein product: CASSQIEGEGGELFF.

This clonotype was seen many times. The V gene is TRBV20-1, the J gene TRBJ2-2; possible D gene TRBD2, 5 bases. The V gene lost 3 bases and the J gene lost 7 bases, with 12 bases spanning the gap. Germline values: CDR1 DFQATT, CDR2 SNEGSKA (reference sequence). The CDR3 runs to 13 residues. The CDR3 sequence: CSARSGEDGELFF. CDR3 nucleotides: TGCAGTGCTAGGAGCGGCGAGGACGGGGAGCTGTTTTTT.

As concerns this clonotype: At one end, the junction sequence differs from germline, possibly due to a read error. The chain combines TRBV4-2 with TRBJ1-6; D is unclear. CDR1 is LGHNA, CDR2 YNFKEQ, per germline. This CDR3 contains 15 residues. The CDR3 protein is CASSQASLHNSSLHF. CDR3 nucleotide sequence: TGTGCCAGCAGCCAAGCCTCCTTACACAATTCATCCCTCCACTTT.

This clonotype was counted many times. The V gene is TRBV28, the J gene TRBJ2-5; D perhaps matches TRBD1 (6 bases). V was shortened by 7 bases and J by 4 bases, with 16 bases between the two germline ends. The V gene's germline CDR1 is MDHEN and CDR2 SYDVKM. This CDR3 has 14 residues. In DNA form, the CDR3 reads TGTGCCAGCACCTCATCAGGGGCCAGAGAGACCCAGTACTTC. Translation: CASTSSGARETQYF.

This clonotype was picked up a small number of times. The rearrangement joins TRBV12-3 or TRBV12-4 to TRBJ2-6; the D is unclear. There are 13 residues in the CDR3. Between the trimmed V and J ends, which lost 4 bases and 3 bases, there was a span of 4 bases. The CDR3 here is CASSWGGANVLTF. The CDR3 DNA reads TGTGCCAGCAGTTGGGGTGGGGCCAACGTCCTGACTTTC.

CDR3 DNA sequence: TGCAGCGTTCTACAGGGGATCTCCTACAATGAGCAGTTCTTC. Encoded protein: CSVLQGISYNEQFF. This chain uses TRBV29-1 with TRBJ2-1, with 7 bases matching TRBD1. The CDR3 is 14 residues long. Germline loops: CDR1 SQVTM, CDR2 ANQGSEA. J lost 0 bases, V lost 5 bases, and 4 bases had no gene match.

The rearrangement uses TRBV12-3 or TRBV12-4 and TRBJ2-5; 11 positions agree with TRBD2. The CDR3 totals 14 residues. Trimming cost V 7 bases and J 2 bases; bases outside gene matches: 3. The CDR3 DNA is TGTGCCAGCACCCGACTAGCGGGGCAAGAGACCCAGTACTTC. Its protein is CASTRLAGQETQYF.

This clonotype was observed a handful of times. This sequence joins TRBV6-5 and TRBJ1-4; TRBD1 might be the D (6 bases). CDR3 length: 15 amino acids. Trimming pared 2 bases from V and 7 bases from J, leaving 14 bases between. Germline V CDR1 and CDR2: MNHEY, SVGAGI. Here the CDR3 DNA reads TGTGCCAGCAGTTACAAGGGGGAGATGGGTGAAAAACTGTTTTTT. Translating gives CASSYKGEMGEKLFF.

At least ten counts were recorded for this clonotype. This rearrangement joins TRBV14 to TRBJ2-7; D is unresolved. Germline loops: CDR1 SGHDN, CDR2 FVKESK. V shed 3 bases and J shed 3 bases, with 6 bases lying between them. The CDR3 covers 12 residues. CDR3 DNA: TGTGCCAGCAGCCAGGATGACTACGAGCAGTACGTC. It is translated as CASSQDDYEQYV.

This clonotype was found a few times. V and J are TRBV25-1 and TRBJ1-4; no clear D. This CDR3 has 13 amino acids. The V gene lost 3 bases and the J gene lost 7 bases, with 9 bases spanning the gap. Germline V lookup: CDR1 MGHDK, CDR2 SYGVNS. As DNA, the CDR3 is TGTGCCAGCAGTGAGTTTCGGGCTGAAAAACTGTTTTTT. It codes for CASSEFRAEKLFF.

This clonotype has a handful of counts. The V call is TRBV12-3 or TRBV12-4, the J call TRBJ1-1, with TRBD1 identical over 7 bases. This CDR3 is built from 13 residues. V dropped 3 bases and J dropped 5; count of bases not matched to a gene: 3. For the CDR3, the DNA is TGTGCCAGCAGTTTCACAGGGGTGACTGAAGCTTTCTTT. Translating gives CASSFTGVTEAFF.

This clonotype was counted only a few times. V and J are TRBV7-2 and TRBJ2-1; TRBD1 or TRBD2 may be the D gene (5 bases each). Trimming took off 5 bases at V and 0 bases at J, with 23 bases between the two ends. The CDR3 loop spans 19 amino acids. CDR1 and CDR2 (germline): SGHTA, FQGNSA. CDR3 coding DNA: TGTGCCAGCAGCGCCTGGGGGACGGCCGTCTCGAGCTCCTACAATGAGCAGTTCTTC. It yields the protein CASSAWGTAVSSSYNEQFF.

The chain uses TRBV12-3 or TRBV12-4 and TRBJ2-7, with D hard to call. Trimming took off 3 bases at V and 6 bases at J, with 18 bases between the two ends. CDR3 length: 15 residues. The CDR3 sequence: CASSLGTTPYGEQYF. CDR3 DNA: TGTGCCAGCAGTTTGGGTACGACCCCATATGGCGAGCAGTACTTC.